The 30 T cell receptor beta chains given below trace back to one sample, sequenced in a study of blood T cell repertoires in COVID-19. Here immunoSEQ multiplex PCR was the method, and the copy in TCRdb shows in-frame clones only, minus some. The profile shows nearly 110,000 clones, roughly 84% of them singletons. The sequencing input was peripheral blood. All receptors derive from a human donor in a cohort sampled during active COVID-19.

The gene calls are TRBV24-1 and TRBJ2-1; TRBD2 aligns across 8 bases. Trimming took 5 bases from V and 3 from J; bases not matched to a gene: 5. Germline loops: CDR1 KGHDR, CDR2 SFDVKD. This CDR3 comprises 15 residues. CDR3 sequence (DNA): TGTGCCACCAGTGCCCTGACTAGCGTCTACAATGAGCAGTTCTTC. Translation gives CATSALTSVYNEQFF.

In this sample, this clone turned up a few times. The genes are TRBV10-1 and TRBJ1-5; 10 bases are shared with TRBD1. The CDR3 loop spans 14 amino acids. Trimming at V came to 2 bases and at J to 7 bases, leaving 2 bases not matched to a gene. Germline loops: CDR1 WNHNN, CDR2 SYGVQD (reference sequence). The CDR3 nucleotides read TGCGCCAGCAGTGAGGGGACAGGGGTCCAGCCCCAGCATTTT. It codes for CASSEGTGVQPQHF.

This clone was seen only once. The V call is TRBV5-1, the J call TRBJ2-7, with TRBD1 as a possible D gene (5 bases). CDR1 and CDR2 from the germline V gene are SGHRS and YFSETQ. The CDR3 consists of 14 residues. Deletions cut 0 bases from V and 5 bases from J, with 12 bases between. This CDR3 is CASSLDQGWNEQYF. The CDR3 nucleotides are TGCGCCAGCAGCTTGGATCAGGGTTGGAACGAGCAGTACTTC.

V and J are TRBV11-2 and TRBJ2-2; 7 bases are shared with TRBD1. Germline trimming cut 5 bases from V and 4 bases from J; bases unmatched to any gene: 10. The CDR3 totals 16 residues. Germline CDR1 reads SGHAT; CDR2 reads FQNNGV. The CDR3 sequence: CASSQQTGTSTGELFF. CDR3 nucleotide sequence: TGTGCCAGCAGCCAACAGACAGGGACCAGCACCGGGGAGCTGTTTTTT.

This clone was observed a few times. The chain recombines TRBV11-3 with TRBJ1-6, with 7 positions matching TRBD1. This CDR3 spans 13 amino acids. Germline values: CDR1 SGHNT, CDR2 YENEEA. Losses at the gene ends were 5 bases for V and 9 bases for J; bases not matched to a gene: 4. CDR3 in amino acids: CASSADRVSPLHF. The CDR3 DNA reads as TGTGCCAGCAGCGCTGACAGGGTTTCACCCCTCCACTTT.

There are a few counts of this clone. This chain uses TRBV5-1 with TRBJ2-1; the match to TRBD1 covers 8 bases. CDR1 and CDR2 from the germline V gene are SGHRS and YFSETQ. The length of the CDR3 is 15 residues. J was trimmed by 4 bases and V by 0 bases; bases with no gene match: 3. The CDR3 protein is CASSLEQGVYNEQFF. DNA for the CDR3: TGCGCCAGCAGCTTGGAACAGGGGGTTTACAATGAGCAGTTCTTC.

This clone was seen a single time. The chain couples TRBV12-3 or TRBV12-4 to TRBJ2-5, with no clear D. V lost 3 bases to trimming and J lost 6 bases, with 8 bases between them. This CDR3 spans 12 amino acids. In nucleotides, the CDR3 is TGTGCCAGCAGTTTTAACAGTCAGACCCAGTACTTC. It translates to CASSFNSQTQYF.

The V call is TRBV7-9, the J call TRBJ1-1; D is perhaps TRBD1 (5 bases). Germline CDR1 and CDR2: SEHNR and FQNEAQ (reference sequence). Between the trimmed V and J ends, which lost 5 bases and 0 bases, there was a span of 13 bases. This CDR3 contains 15 residues. The chain's CDR3 is CASSTLRGVNTEAFF. The CDR3 DNA is TGTGCCAGCAGCACCCTACGGGGGGTGAACACTGAAGCTTTCTTT. Using reference TRBV7-9 and TRBJ1-1 for the parts outside the CDR3, the full variable domain is DTGVSQNPRHKITKRGQNVTFRCDPISEHNRLYWYRQTLGQGPEFLTYFQNEAQLEKSRLLSDRFSAERPKGSFSTLEIQRTEQGDSAMYLCASSTLRGVNTEAFFGQGTRLTVV.

This clone showed up just once. This chain joins TRBV5-4 and TRBJ2-7, with 13 nucleotides matching TRBD2. The CDR3 spans 17 residues. V was clipped by 0 bases and J by 5 bases; unmatched bases: 8. Germline values: CDR1 SGHNT, CDR2 YYREEE (reference sequence). For the CDR3, the DNA is TGTGCCAGCAGCTTGGGGGGGACTAGCGGGATCTTCCACGAGCAGTACTTC. Translation: CASSLGGTSGIFHEQYF.

V and J are TRBV18 and TRBJ1-2; no firm D call. The ends were cut back, 8 bases at V and 7 bases at J, with 11 bases in the middle. The CDR3 runs 11 residues. Germline lookup yields CDR1 KGHSH and CDR2 LQKENI. CDR3 nucleotides: TGTGCCAGCCGGGATTACCTTGGCTACACCTTC. It codes for CASRDYLGYTF.

This clone has just one count. The chain links TRBV7-2 to TRBJ2-5; D unresolved. This CDR3 has 15 amino acids. Germline V gene sequence: CDR1 SGHTA, CDR2 FQGNSA. Trimming took off 4 bases at V and 3 bases at J, with 15 bases between the two ends. DNA for the CDR3: TGTGCCAGCAGCTCCCTTGGTCAGCGTGAAGAGACCCAGTACTTC. It is translated as CASSSLGQREETQYF.

The rearrangement links TRBV7-3 to TRBJ2-3, with TRBD1 matching over 9 bases. Germline trimming cut 4 bases from V and 2 bases from J; bases unmatched to any gene: 4. From germline, CDR1 is SGHTA and CDR2 FQGTGA. The CDR3 covers 15 residues. CDR3 loop: CASSSTGGYTDTQYF. The DNA for the CDR3 is TGTGCCAGCAGCTCTACAGGGGGCTACACAGATACGCAGTATTTT.

In this sample, this clone turned up once. The chain uses TRBV6-5 and TRBJ2-7, with 11 bases that match TRBD2. The length of the CDR3 is 13 residues. Germline lookup yields CDR1 MNHEY and CDR2 SVGAGI. With V trimmed by 10 bases and J by 3 bases, 5 bases remained unmatched. The CDR3 nucleotides are TGTGCCACTAGGACTAGCGGGTACTACGAGCAGTACTTC. Protein: CATRTSGYYEQYF.

The J gene is TRBJ1-1, the V gene TRBV9; D gene unclear. V was cut by 4 bases and J by 1 base, with 14 bases left in between. The CDR3 extends over 15 amino acids. CDR1 and CDR2 from the germline V gene are SGDLS and YYNGEE. The CDR3 protein is CASSHVGSSNTEAFF. CDR3 sequence (DNA): TGTGCCAGCAGCCATGTGGGCAGTTCGAACACTGAAGCTTTCTTT.

The rearrangement links TRBV7-2 to TRBJ1-2; D uncertain. This CDR3 is built from 13 residues. CDR1 is SGHTA and CDR2 is FQGNSA in the germline V gene. V gave up 5 bases and J gave up 4 bases, with 11 bases separating them. The CDR3 sequence: CASSADTFYGYTF. In DNA form, the CDR3 reads TGTGCCAGCAGCGCAGACACTTTCTATGGCTACACCTTC.

This sequence joins TRBV7-2 and TRBJ1-1; 9 nucleotides line up with TRBD1. The CDR3 has 14 residues. Trimming took 4 bases from V and 3 from J; bases not matched to a gene: 3. Germline V CDR1 and CDR2: SGHTA, FQGNSA. The CDR3 reads CASSSQGAYTEAFF. CDR3 sequence (DNA): TGTGCCAGCAGCTCACAGGGGGCATACACTGAAGCTTTCTTT.

The chain links TRBV11-2 to TRBJ2-2; 7 nucleotides line up with TRBD1. The CDR3 runs 16 residues. Per the germline V gene, CDR1 is SGHAT and CDR2 is FQNNGV. V dropped 4 bases and J dropped 0; count of bases not matched to a gene: 5. CDR3 sequence reads: CASSSRGTANTGELFF. The CDR3, as DNA: TGTGCCAGCAGCTCCAGGGGGACAGCGAACACCGGGGAGCTGTTTTTT.

The chain joins TRBV11-2 to TRBJ1-6; possibly TRBD1 for D (6 bases). This CDR3 contains 15 residues. Trimming shortened V by 4 bases and J by 7 bases, and 14 bases separated the two germline ends. From germline, CDR1 is SGHAT and CDR2 FQNNGV. In nucleotides, the CDR3 is TGTGCCAGCAGCTGGGGGCCAGTAGGAAATTCACCCCTCCACTTT. Translating gives CASSWGPVGNSPLHF.

The chain carries TRBV11-2 and TRBJ2-1; possible D gene TRBD2, 5 bases. This CDR3 has 13 amino acids. CDR1 and CDR2 from the germline V gene are SGHAT and FQNNGV. Between the trimmed V and J ends, which lost 7 bases and 10 bases, there was a span of 17 bases. For the CDR3, the DNA is TGTGCCAGCATCTATTTGGGAGTCGGGGAGCAGTTCTTC. Translating it yields CASIYLGVGEQFF.

In this sample, this clone turned up a few times. The V gene is TRBV11-2, the J gene TRBJ2-1; D is unclear. The CDR3 is 14 residues long. Germline lookup yields CDR1 SGHAT and CDR2 FQNNGV. Between the trimmed V and J ends, which lost 4 bases and 8 bases, there was a span of 15 bases. CDR3 loop: CASSSDSLNHEQFF. The CDR3 DNA reads TGTGCCAGCAGCTCAGACTCACTTAACCATGAGCAGTTCTTC.

This chain links TRBV5-1 with TRBJ2-1; D is possibly TRBD1 (6 bases). CDR3 length equals 15 residues. The V gene's germline CDR1 is SGHRS and CDR2 YFSETQ. Trimming removed 3 bases from V and 6 bases from J, with 16 bases in between. The CDR3 DNA follows: TGCGCCAGCAGCTGGGGGCCGGCGACCTTCAATGAGCAGTTCTTC. As protein: CASSWGPATFNEQFF.

The chain combines TRBV7-2 with TRBJ2-3; the D gene is possibly TRBD1 (6 bases). The CDR3 consists of 17 residues. Per the germline V gene, CDR1 is SGHTA and CDR2 is FQGNSA. V gave up 5 bases and J gave up 2 bases, with 20 bases separating them. CDR3 nucleotides: TGTGCCAGCAGCGAACCCCAGGCAGGGGCCTACACAGATACGCAGTATTTT. Its translation is CASSEPQAGAYTDTQYF.

V and J are TRBV18 and TRBJ2-7, with TRBD1 matching over 7 bases. Germline trimming cut 3 bases from V and 2 bases from J; bases unmatched to any gene: 4. Germline loops: CDR1 KGHSH, CDR2 LQKENI. The CDR3 extends over 14 amino acids. The CDR3 reads CASSPMGQTYEQYF. In DNA, the CDR3 is TGTGCCAGCTCACCCATGGGACAGACCTACGAGCAGTACTTC.

This clone came up once. The chain recombines TRBV7-3 with TRBJ2-3, with D possibly being TRBD2 (7 bases). CDR1 is SGHTA and CDR2 is FQGTGA in the germline V gene. CDR3 length equals 18 residues. V lost 5 bases and J lost 0, with 21 bases in between. The CDR3 loop is CASSDMTRGATSTDTQYF. The CDR3, as DNA: TGTGCCAGCAGCGACATGACTCGGGGGGCGACTAGCACAGATACGCAGTATTTT.

This chain connects TRBV27 to TRBJ2-7; TRBD1 agrees at 8 bases. CDR3 length: 17 amino acids. V gave up 4 bases and J gave up 3 bases; unmatched junction bases: 14. Looked up from germline, CDR1 is MNHEY and CDR2 is SMNVEV (reference sequence). The CDR3 here is CASSSKLPGQVNYEQYF. For the CDR3, the DNA is TGTGCCAGCAGTTCAAAGCTGCCGGGACAGGTAAACTACGAGCAGTACTTC.

This sequence joins TRBV6-5 and TRBJ2-7; TRBD2 might be the D (5 bases). The CDR3 spans 11 residues. The germline V and J ends were trimmed by 11 bases and 2 bases, with 10 bases remaining between them. In germline, CDR1 is MNHEY, CDR2 SVGAGI. The CDR3 reads CAARETYEQYF. The CDR3 DNA reads as TGTGCCGCCCGGGAAACCTACGAGCAGTACTTC.

This clone has a handful of counts. V and J are TRBV3-1 (or the pseudogene TRBV3-2) and TRBJ1-6; perhaps TRBD1 as D (5 bases). Germline CDR1 reads LGHDT; CDR2 reads YNNKEL (reference sequence). V was shortened by 4 bases and J by 9 bases, with 19 bases between the two germline ends. CDR3 length: 16 residues. The CDR3 DNA reads TGTGCCAGCAGCCCCCTCGGCAGGGCCATCACTTCACCCCTCCACTTT. This sequence encodes CASSPLGRAITSPLHF.

V usage is TRBV5-1 and J usage is TRBJ1-2, with a tentative D call TRBD1 (5 bases). The germline V and J ends were trimmed by 5 bases and 2 bases, with 10 bases remaining between them. Germline assignment: CDR1 SGHRS and CDR2 YFSETQ. This CDR3 has 13 amino acids. The CDR3 DNA sequence: TGCGCCAGCAGAGGGGTTTCGAACTATGGCTACACCTTC. This codes for CASRGVSNYGYTF.

This clone has a single count. J is TRBJ1-3 and V is TRBV18; 8 bases agree with TRBD1. Germline CDR1 KGHSH, CDR2 LQKENI. The CDR3 length is 16 residues. Trimming took 6 bases from V and 1 from J; bases not matched to a gene: 8. The CDR3 nucleotides read TGTGCCAGCTCCCGGGGACAGGCCCTGTCTGGAAACACCATATATTTT. Its translation is CASSRGQALSGNTIYF.

V gene TRBV19 combines with J gene TRBJ2-1; 10 nucleotides line up with TRBD2. This CDR3 has 14 amino acids. V dropped 7 bases and J dropped 7; count of bases not matched to a gene: 7. Germline V gene lookup returns CDR1 LNHDA and CDR2 SQIVND (reference sequence). The CDR3 region is CASNLAGAVNEQFF. The CDR3 DNA follows: TGTGCCAGTAATCTAGCGGGAGCGGTAAATGAGCAGTTCTTC.